Listed below are T cell receptor beta chains from one sample, sequenced in a study of T cells in localized non-small cell lung cancer. Measured with immunoSEQ multiplex PCR; TCRdb has only the in-frame clones, and not every one. The sample comprises 50,000 or so clones, over 70% of which are singletons, and about 4.5% rests with the top ten. This specimen consisted of PBMCs, obtained before any cancer treatment. The receptors were gathered from a woman between 35 and 75 years old with stage II lung adenocarcinoma. CDR3s include the opening cysteine and the closing phenylalanine or tryptophan.

CASSLGLAGGAQSYEQYF TRBV7-8
CATLGPEAFF TRBV6-5
CASNHQTGSQETQYF TRBV5-1
CASSPGGGVTDTQYF TRBV5-1
CASSSPGRTGELFF TRBV7-2
CASSLARSTKGYTF TRBV7-2
CASSFTGGPDTQYF TRBV6-5
CASSRVGGGTGELFF TRBV7-7
CASSSGTSGGTDTQYF TRBV6-4
CASIQDINSGNTIYF TRBV21-1
CASSDAVQQYF TRBV6-1
CASSLEPGTEAFF TRBV11-3
CASNGGRGTDTQYF TRBV19
CASAKGASNQPQHF TRBV6-1
CSVSSTSHGYTF TRBV29-1
CASSEWTGQAKYGYTF TRBV25-1
CASRGDGRSEQYF TRBV2
CASRSYYEQYF TRBV6-5
CASRTGRGYEQYF TRBV6-5
CASNTQSYEQYF TRBV28
CASTSQNEGNYGYTF TRBV7-9
CASSFAGTAGFNYGYTF TRBV7-2
CASSRRQGGNYGYTF TRBV5-8
CATSLTDYTEAFF TRBV15
CASGLAGWAKNIQYF TRBV6-6
CAAHKTDLYGYTF TRBV6-5
CASSGGGRQETQYF TRBV6-6
CAWKGGGETQYF TRBV30
CASSPTSGGYTDTQYF TRBV19
CASSPTPSGGYTF TRBV7-3
CASSVNSNTEAFF TRBV7-2
CASSLGGLDTEAFF TRBV7-3
CAWKFRGTGQETQYF TRBV30
CASSLGVGTGEQYF TRBV7-2
CSVDSGGLYGYTF TRBV29-1
CASSISTSNTEAFF TRBV19
CAISESIGAETQYF TRBV10-3
CASSSSLPGGTDTQYF TRBV7-2